This TCR beta chain appears in the sequencing data of a study of blood T cell repertoires in COVID-19. Generated by immunoSEQ multiplex PCR, the TCRdb table keeps only in-frame clones and is missing some. The sample includes 50,000 or so clones, around 85% of them seen just once. Between the trimmed V and J ends, which lost 3 bases and 2 bases, there was a span of 8 bases. CDR1 is SNHLY, CDR2 FYNNEI, per germline. The CDR3 spans 14 residues. The chain has TRBV2 and TRBJ2-1, with D possibly being TRBD2 (5 bases). The sequenced sample was peripheral blood. The TCR sequence derives from a human donor in a cohort sampled during active COVID-19. CDR3 nucleotides: TGTGCCAGCAGTGAGTACGGGACCTACAATGAGCAGTTCTTC. Residues: CASSEYGTYNEQFF.